Sequencing of this T cell receptor (beta chain) was carried out in a study of cytomegalovirus exposure and HLA in healthy donors. Trimming stripped 6 bases from V and 5 bases from J, with 13 bases between. Germline values: CDR1 SQVTM, CDR2 ANQGSEA. The CDR3 loop spans 12 amino acids. It was with 60 Vbeta and 13 Jbeta primers that the PCR ran. Libraries were prepared by immunoSEQ multiplex PCR; TCRdb keeps only in-frame clonotypes and omits some of them. The profile covers roughly 240,000 clones, with 78% appearing a single time and 0.4% to 0.6% taken by the ten largest. Study-wide results and limits: When a later analysis compared HLA-associated TCR beta chains with equally common others, the HLA-associated chains turned out to be more clonally expanded and to have lower generation probabilities. Specificity for CMV antigens was confirmed in vitro for three of the CMV-associated chains. Within an earlier analysis, most TCR beta V segments proved productive either about 90% or about 30% of the time.

Notes on this clone: Its antigen is unknown.

Sample: PBMCs. V is TRBV29-1 and J is TRBJ1-2, with TRBD1 as a possible D gene (6 bases). The TCR originated in a boy aged 5-17 years in good health and CMV-seronegative. CDR3 DNA: TGCAGCGTCGCCACAGGGAGATATGGCTACACCTTC. Translating it yields CSVATGRYGYTF.